The T cell receptor (beta chain) described here comes from a study of blood T cell repertoires in COVID-19 (dated by TCRdb to about 2020). Some background on the complete study: Samples from collaborators originated in the United States, Italy and Spain and spanned both the acute and convalescent phases of COVID-19. The prospective study material was composed of cDNA or gDNA derived from T cells, B-cell-depleted T cells, or PBMCs. Subjects who had been exposed to COVID-19, were actively infected with it, or had recovered from it provided the deeply sampled blood TCRbeta repertoires that made up the dataset. The repertoires were released in a freely available public database meant as a resource for research on the immune response to SARS-CoV-2. The samples were drawn from two sources: the first 160 participants of the ongoing ImmuneRACE study, and 1,200 or so subjects contributed by 6 global collaborators. Nearly every sample came with metadata listing a de-identified subject ID, COVID-19 status, age in years and sex. Where HLA class I and class II types were available, the types were taken from metadata supplied by the sample provider, not from assay-based typing.

Including cysteine and phenylalanine, the CDR3 has 15 amino acids. Only CDR3 DNA is held: 45 bases, read in frame from base 1. The germline V gene encodes CDR1 MDHEN and CDR2 SYDVKM. Trimming costs V 7 bases and J 3 bases, and their ends lie 15 bases apart. The full study reports these points: Clinical and demographic metadata were provided uncurated, with the amount varying by source and participant.

The collaborating institutions used their own protocols to collect whole blood in K2EDTA tubes. For TCRbeta analysis, collaborator samples were shipped as frozen whole blood, as isolated PBMCs, or as DNA extracted from either sample type. TCRbeta CDR3 regions were amplified from genomic DNA using the immunoSEQ Assay, a bias-controlled multiplex PCR. The paper's data handling went like this. Nucleated cell counts per sample were estimated from amplification of reference gene primers within the assay. To quantify the absolute abundance of each unique TCRbeta CDR3 rearrangement, sequence reads were collapsed and filtered. For each sample, productive Simpson clonality was calculated as the square root of Simpson's diversity index across productive rearrangements. TCRdb holds this immuneACCESS table with in-frame rearrangements only. Some clones are missing; in checked studies, unresolved V genes explain under half, and the rest has no known cause. For V, J and clone size, that table is used; D and trimming come from the DNA. The sample table shows hundreds of thousands of clones, and 88% are seen once. The biggest ten clones account for roughly 4% of the sample.

For this clone: Its antigen is not yet known. No base-level quality is on record; no much larger clone is a single base apart.

The V and J segments used are TRBV28 and TRBJ2-2; TRBD1 could be the D gene, as 7 bases match. The material sequenced was peripheral blood. The TCR was taken from a woman aged 50 to 65 with active or convalescent COVID-19. The CDR3 is CASIRQGGYTGELFF. The bases read TGTGCCAGCATCAGACAGGGAGGATACACCGGGGAGCTGTTTTTT. Extended through the reference TRBV28 and TRBJ2-2 proteins, this CDR3 yields the full variable domain: DVKVTQSSRYLVKRTGEKVFLECVQDMDHENMFWYRQDPGLGLRLIYFSYDVKMKEKGDIPEGYSVSREKKERFSLILESASTNQTSMYLCASIRQGGYTGELFFGEGSRLTVL.